The 15 T cell receptor beta chains presented below share a single source sample, sequenced in a study of blood T cells in healthy people across ages. A second PCR of roughly 7 to 11 cycles used a sample-barcoded 5' primer and a J-beta primer mix. Each CDR3 protein gets one entry after TCRdb re-called the 5' RACE reads with MiXCR. The sample includes over 1,500,000 distinct CDR3 sequences, roughly two fifths of them seen just once. Source material: blood. These receptors were obtained from a human donor in good health.

The chain combines TRBV29-1 with TRBJ1-2; D might be TRBD1 (6 bases). Deletions cut 4 bases from V and 6 bases from J, with 9 bases between. Germline CDR1 and CDR2: SQVTM and ANQGSEA. The length of the CDR3 is 11 residues. CDR3: CSVVTGHGYTF. The DNA for the CDR3 is TGCAGCGTTGTTACAGGGCATGGCTACACCTTC.

This clonotype has more than one count but fewer than ten. V is TRBV12-3 or TRBV12-4 and J is TRBJ2-3, with 7 bases aligning to TRBD2. V lost 6 bases to trimming and J lost 10 bases; unmatched junction nucleotides: 7. This CDR3 has 12 amino acids. The CDR3 bases are TGTGCCAGCAGCTGGACTAGTGGAGCGCAGTATTTT. Translating gives CASSWTSGAQYF.

V and J are TRBV11-2 and TRBJ1-5; D unclear. Germline CDR1 reads SGHAT; CDR2 reads FQNNGV. This CDR3 contains 17 residues. Deletions cut 0 bases from V and 0 bases from J, with 12 bases between. This CDR3 reads CASSLDGRYYSNQPQHF. CDR3 coding DNA: TGTGCCAGCAGCTTAGATGGACGGTATTATAGCAATCAGCCCCAGCATTTT.

The table lists this clonotype with a few counts. The V and J genes are TRBV29-1 and TRBJ2-7; no definite D call. Germline V gene sequence: CDR1 SQVTM, CDR2 ANQGSEA. The germline V and J ends were trimmed by 2 bases and 3 bases, with 17 bases remaining between them. CDR3 length: 15 residues. The CDR3 spells CSVESPGHRYYEQYF. In DNA, the CDR3 is TGCAGCGTTGAAAGTCCTGGGCATCGATACTACGAGCAGTACTTC.

This chain joins TRBV7-9 and TRBJ2-7, with D maybe TRBD2 (5 bases). V was cut by 9 bases and J by 1 base, with 13 bases left in between. CDR3 length equals 13 residues. CDR1 is SEHNR, CDR2 FQNEAQ, per germline (reference sequence). CDR3 protein: CASPPRGSYEQYF. The CDR3 DNA follows: TGTGCCAGTCCTCCACGGGGTTCCTACGAGCAGTACTTC.

This clonotype was recorded a few times. The chain recombines TRBV24-1 with TRBJ2-5; 7 positions match TRBD1. The CDR3 is 17 residues long. Trimming removed 4 bases from V and 4 bases from J; junction bases left unmatched: 14. Germline V gene data show CDR1 as KGHDR and CDR2 as SFDVKD. For the CDR3, the DNA is TGTGCCACCAGTGAGCGAAGCGCAGGGGGAATGGGAGAGACCCAGTACTTC. Encoded protein: CATSERSAGGMGETQYF.

The table lists this clonotype with a few counts. The genes are TRBV6-1 and TRBJ2-5, with D possibly being TRBD1 or TRBD2 (5 bases each). This CDR3 contains 15 residues. V was cut by 1 base and J by 0 bases, with 9 bases left in between. Germline CDR1 and CDR2: MNHNS and SASEGT. CDR3 DNA sequence: TGTGCCAGCAGTGAAGTGTGGGGGAACCAAGAGACCCAGTACTTC. Protein product: CASSEVWGNQETQYF.

The V and J genes are TRBV7-8 and TRBJ2-1; a weak D match, TRBD1 (6 bases). Near its end, the DNA agrees better with TRBJ2-7, so the J call may be wrong. There are 16 residues in the CDR3. Germline CDR1 reads SGHVS; CDR2 reads FQNEAQ. The CDR3: CASSLGNRDKHYEQYF. The CDR3 DNA follows: TGTGCCAGCAGCTTAGGGAACCGGGACAAGCACTACGAGCAGTACTTC.

As regards this clonotype: The junction departs from germline at one end; a sequencing error may be responsible. The gene calls are TRBV15 and TRBJ2-3; TRBD1 matches 7 bases. Germline V gene lookup returns CDR1 LNHNV and CDR2 YYDKDF (reference sequence). The CDR3 sequence is 14 residues long. The DNA of the CDR3 is TGTGCCACCAGCAGAGATCGTGGGACAGATATGCAGTATTTT. It encodes CATSRDRGTDMQYF.

This clonotype was seen only a few times. J is TRBJ2-7 and V is TRBV20-1, with 7 positions matching TRBD1. CDR3 length: 13 amino acids. The V segment lost 4 bases and the J segment 4 bases; nucleotides outside the gene matches: 7. CDR1 and CDR2 from the germline V gene are DFQATT and SNEGSKA (reference sequence). The CDR3 bases are TGCAGTGCTAATTACAGGGGAACGTACGAGCAGTACTTC. This encodes CSANYRGTYEQYF.

This clonotype has just a few counts. The chain couples TRBV9 to TRBJ1-2; possibly TRBD1 for D (5 bases). Trimming left V 0 bases short and J 7 bases short, with 13 bases between. The CDR3 covers 14 residues. Germline CDR1 and CDR2: SGDLS and YYNGEE. The CDR3 sequence is CASSVEEGLVGYTF. The CDR3 nucleotides are TGTGCCAGCAGCGTAGAGGAGGGGTTGGTTGGCTACACCTTC.

The chain recombines TRBV6-2 or TRBV6-3 with TRBJ2-2; tentative D call: TRBD2 (6 bases). The CDR3 runs 13 residues. CDR1 and CDR2 from the germline V gene are MNHEY and SVGEGT. Trimming removed 11 bases at V and 2 bases at J, with 12 bases between. The CDR3 bases are TGTGCCGCGGGGAGCTTAAACACCGGGGAGCTGTTTTTT. This sequence encodes CAAGSLNTGELFF.

This clonotype showed up just a few times. J is TRBJ2-1 and V is TRBV18, with D unclear. CDR1 is KGHSH and CDR2 is LQKENI in the germline V gene. The CDR3 totals 14 residues. V was cut by 1 base and J by 2 bases, with 6 bases left in between. The CDR3 here is CASSPQATYNEQFF. CDR3 in DNA: TGTGCCAGCTCACCACAGGCTACCTACAATGAGCAGTTCTTC.

This clonotype has only a few counts. The chain links TRBV6-4 to TRBJ2-5, with no clear D. In germline, CDR1 is MRHNA, CDR2 SNTAGT. The germline V and J ends were trimmed by 10 bases and 5 bases, with 14 bases remaining between them. The CDR3 consists of 12 residues. In DNA form, the CDR3 reads TGTGCCACCCCTACTATGACGGAGACCCAGTACTTC. Translating gives CATPTMTETQYF.

In its sample, this clonotype was seen a few times. This chain joins TRBV12-3 or TRBV12-4 and TRBJ1-4; D is possibly TRBD1 (6 bases). The ends were cut back, 6 bases at V and 0 bases at J, with 11 bases in the middle. The CDR3 runs 15 residues. The CDR3 DNA reads as TGTGCCAGCAGGGGGGCCGTTGCAACTAATGAAAAACTGTTTTTT. Its protein product is CASRGAVATNEKLFF.